These 13 T cell receptor beta chains came from one sample sequenced in a study of shared clonotypes between healthy human individuals. Sequenced by immunoSEQ multiplex PCR; TCRdb stores in-frame clones only, minus some. The table lists about 380,000 clones, about 96% of them singletons. The sample comprised memory CD8+ T cells sorted from blood. Subset in this sample: CD45RO+ cells pooled with CCR7-negative TemRA cells. The receptors were sampled from a man aged 25 to 40 in good health.

This sequence joins TRBV5-1 and TRBJ2-3; D gene ambiguous. The V end was cut by 4 bases, the J end by 0 bases, with 12 bases between. Germline CDR1 is SGHRS and CDR2 is YFSETQ. CDR3 size: 15 residues. Here the CDR3 reads CASSGTGVSTDTQYF. The CDR3, as DNA: TGCGCCAGCAGCGGAACTGGAGTTAGCACAGATACGCAGTATTTT.

This rearrangement joins TRBV7-9 to TRBJ1-1; D gene uncertain. The CDR3 loop spans 12 amino acids. Trimming cost V 2 bases and J 10 bases, with 11 bases left between them. Germline V lookup: CDR1 SEHNR, CDR2 FQNEAQ (reference sequence). As DNA, the CDR3 is TGTGCCAGCAGCTTAACTACGGGTTTAGCTTTCTTT. Amino acid sequence: CASSLTTGLAFF.

The rearrangement uses TRBV6-1 and TRBJ1-5; 9 nucleotides align to TRBD1. The CDR3 runs 13 residues. The junction had 3 bases not matched to a gene; V was cut back by 8 bases and J by 4 bases. The germline CDR1 and CDR2 sequences are MNHNS and SASEGT. DNA of the CDR3: TGTGCCAGCGGGACAGGGCTGAATCAGCCCCAGCATTTT. Translated: CASGTGLNQPQHF.

This chain connects TRBV10-3 to TRBJ2-1; perhaps TRBD1 as D (6 bases). In germline, CDR1 is ENHRY, CDR2 SYGVKD. V gave up 7 bases and J gave up 9 bases, with 10 bases separating them. This CDR3 region has 11 residues. CDR3 sequence (DNA): TGTGCCATCAATCGCAGGGGTGAGCAGTTCTTC. Translating gives CAINRRGEQFF.

The rearrangement links TRBV7-2 to TRBJ2-5; unclear D gene. CDR1 and CDR2 (germline): SGHTA, FQGNSA. This CDR3 is built from 15 residues. Trimming took off 2 bases at V and 5 bases at J, with 15 bases between the two ends. CDR3 in DNA: TGTGCCAGCAGCTTACCCCTGATAGCAATGGAGACCCAGTACTTC. Protein product: CASSLPLIAMETQYF. Filled out from reference TRBV7-2 and TRBJ2-5, the complete variable domain reads GAGVSQSPSNKVTEKGKDVELRCDPISGHTALYWYRQSLGQGLEFLIYFQGNSAPDKSGLPSDRFSAERTGGSVSTLTIQRTQQEDSAVYLCASSLPLIAMETQYFGPGTRLLVL.

J is TRBJ2-2 and V is TRBV19; 7 bases match TRBD2. Germline lookup yields CDR1 LNHDA and CDR2 SQIVND (reference sequence). The CDR3 consists of 14 residues. Losses at the gene ends were 5 bases for V and 6 bases for J; bases not matched to a gene: 6. The CDR3 region has the DNA TGTGCCAGTAGTGGTAGCGGGTTCTCCGGGGAGCTGTTTTTT. It yields the protein CASSGSGFSGELFF.

This clone was recorded only once. Other DNA sequences in the sample encode the same CDR3. The DNA for the CDR3 is TGCAGTGCTAGAGGCTCCTACGAGCAGTACTTC. It codes for CSARGSYEQYF. The chain links TRBV20-1 to TRBJ2-7; D is undetermined. Trimming removed 1 base from V and 0 bases from J, with 1 base in between. This CDR3 spans 11 amino acids. Germline assignment: CDR1 DFQATT and CDR2 SNEGSKA (reference sequence).

The V call is TRBV19, the J call TRBJ1-2; D ambiguous. The CDR3 extends over 14 amino acids. Per the germline V gene, CDR1 is LNHDA and CDR2 is SQIVND (reference sequence). The CDR3 DNA follows: TGTGCATCACAAGGTCTAGGTTCTAACTATGGCTACACCTTC. Translation gives CASQGLGSNYGYTF. The whole variable domain, filled in from reference TRBV19 and TRBJ1-2, reads DGGITQSPKYLFRKEGQNVTLSCEQNLNHDAMYWYRQDPGQGLRLIYYSQIVNDFQKGDIAEGYSVSREKKESFPLTVTSAQKNPTAFYLCASQGLGSNYGYTFGSGTRLTVV.

In DNA, the CDR3 is TGTGCCAGCAGCTTTCCTGGTCGGGGCTCCTACAATGAGCAGTTCTTC. Translated: CASSFPGRGSYNEQFF. The rearrangement uses TRBV7-9 and TRBJ2-1, with D tentatively TRBD2 (5 bases). CDR1 SEHNR and CDR2 FQNEAQ come from the germline V gene (reference sequence). The CDR3 consists of 16 residues. Trimming stripped 3 bases from V and 0 bases from J, with 12 bases between.

The rearrangement links TRBV13 to TRBJ2-3; D unclear. Trimming pared 5 bases from V and 0 bases from J, leaving 3 bases between. The CDR3 runs to 12 residues. Per the germline V gene, CDR1 is PRHDT and CDR2 is FYEKMQ (reference sequence). CDR3 protein: CASSPSTDTQYF. The CDR3 DNA reads as TGTGCCAGCAGCCCTAGCACAGATACGCAGTATTTT. The variable domain in full, completed from reference TRBV13 and TRBJ2-3, reads AAGVIQSPRHLIKEKRETATLKCYPIPRHDTVYWYQQGPGQDPQFLISFYEKMQSDKGSIPDRFSAQQFSDYHSELNMSSLELGDSALYFCASSPSTDTQYFGPGTRLTVL.

The chain recombines TRBV28 with TRBJ2-7; 8 nucleotides agree with TRBD1. This CDR3 has 13 amino acids. Losses at the gene ends were 8 bases for V and 4 bases for J; bases not matched to a gene: 7. Germline values: CDR1 MDHEN, CDR2 SYDVKM. CDR3 sequence reads: CASLHRGIYEQYF. In DNA form, the CDR3 reads TGTGCCAGCCTTCACAGGGGGATTTACGAGCAGTACTTC.

V and J are TRBV29-1 and TRBJ1-3, with no clear D. This CDR3 spans 12 amino acids. CDR1 is SQVTM, CDR2 ANQGSEA, per germline. V gave up 6 bases and J gave up 3 bases, with 9 bases separating them. The CDR3 is CSVDGGGNTIYF. The CDR3 DNA is TGCAGCGTCGACGGAGGTGGAAACACCATATATTTT.

This clone was found once. The CDR3 DNA is TGTGCCAGCAGGCGGGGGGGCAATGAGCAGTTCTTC. Its protein is CASRRGGNEQFF. This chain joins TRBV5-8 and TRBJ2-1, with 9 bases identical to TRBD2. The V gene's germline CDR1 is SGHTS and CDR2 YDEGEE. V dropped 5 bases and J dropped 6; count of bases not matched to a gene: 0. The CDR3 is 12 residues long.